This TCR beta chain was profiled in a study of OX40 agonist ivuxolimab in advanced cancers. Study-level background: The costimulatory receptor OX40 (CD134) was targeted by ivuxolimab, a fully human IgG2 agonistic monoclonal antibody. Intravenous ivuxolimab was administered to patients every 2 weeks at six dose levels: 0.01, 0.1, 0.3, 1.5, 3 and 10 mg/kg. Partial responses were achieved by three dose-escalation patients, of whom one had hepatocellular carcinoma and two had cutaneous melanoma. In the dose-escalation cohort, more than 80% of patients were male, and the mean age was around 60 years with a range of roughly 20 to 79. The monotherapy dose-escalation portion (N ≈ 52 patients) of the phase I ivuxolimab trial is reported in the paper. The purpose of peripheral TCRbeta sequencing was to test whether ivuxolimab changed TCR sequence diversity and led to clonal T-cell expansion. Of the roughly 52 dose-escalation patients, hepatocellular carcinoma was present in approximately 20, melanoma in approximately 15, renal cell carcinoma in 9 and head and neck cancer in 9. Prior anti-PD-1, anti-PD-L1 or anti-CTLA-4 therapy was permitted, and checkpoint inhibitors had been received by about 36% of dose-escalation patients. What the research found in general, with its limitations: Which antigens the clonally expanded peripheral T cells were specific for was not determined. After ivuxolimab, more expanded clones were found on average in CD8+ T cells than in CD4+ T cells. Low levels of normalized T-cell clonal expansion were also seen in some nonresponding patients. At doses of 0.1 to 3.0 mg/kg, clonal expansion of both CD4+ and CD8+ blood T cells was observed from baseline to week 6. Partial responders in the 0.1-3.0 mg/kg groups had among the lowest normalized peripheral clonal expansion, especially among CD8+ T cells.

The sample holds one count of this clone. What this receptor recognizes is not known. No much larger clone exists at a distance of one base, and base qualities are not known. To sequence the TCRbeta CDR3 region, genomic DNA was isolated from the sorted cells. The immunoSEQ Assay was used for sequencing of TCRbeta CDR3 regions. TCRdb re-hosts the immuneACCESS table, in-frame sequences only. Its copies lack some clones; in the studies checked, an unresolved V gene accounts for under half of them, and the cause for the rest is not known. Counted in this sample were around 10,000 clones; about 66% of them appeared once. The leading ten clones occupy 20% to 30% of the sample. CDR1 is given as LNHDA and CDR2 as SQIVND, both from the germline V gene (reference sequence). The CDR3 runs 15 amino acids, cysteine and phenylalanine included. Solely the CDR3 DNA is kept, with 45 bases framed from the first base. Trimmed from V: 3 bases; trimmed from J: 9 bases; junction bases lacking a gene match: 6.

Patients with autoimmune disease history or receiving systemic immunosuppression were excluded from the trial. Peripheral blood for TCR sequencing was collected from all dose cohorts at baseline, on cycle 4 day 1, and on cycle 7 day 1. The samples were drawn from a first-in-human, open-label, multicenter phase I dose-escalation trial of ivuxolimab. Adults with locally advanced or metastatic melanoma, renal cell carcinoma, hepatocellular carcinoma or head and neck squamous cell carcinoma were enrolled in the trial. CD4+ and CD8+ T cells were sorted separately from peripheral blood before TCR sequencing.

Source: CD4+ or CD8+ T cells sorted from blood, taken in a trial of the OX40 agonist ivuxolimab. The rearrangement joined TRBV19 to TRBJ2-1, and 12 junction bases match TRBD2. The clonotype comes from an adult with an advanced solid tumor such as melanoma, head and neck, liver or kidney cancer. This receptor carries the CDR3 CASSMTSGSMAEQFF. In nucleotides, the sequence is TGTGCCAGTAGTATGACTAGCGGGAGCATGGCTGAGCAGTTCTTC.